A single TCR beta chain is shown here with its context. Its specificity is not known. Assay: immunoSEQ multiplex PCR; the TCRdb copy retains only in-frame clones and omits some. The sample records tens of thousands of clones, approximately 94% being singletons. The sample belongs to a study of graft-versus-host responses after intestinal transplantation. General study points: Early post-transplant HvG declines were associated with peak circulating GvH clone levels.

Per germline, CDR1 SGHDT and CDR2 YYEEEE. With 3 bases removed from V and 0 bases from J, the gap between germline ends came to 10 bases. This CDR3 is 14 amino acids long. The receptor was isolated from a human donor who received an intestinal transplant. The chain combines TRBV5-6 with TRBJ2-7; D may be TRBD2 (5 bases). This material consisted of unstimulated CD8+ T cells sorted from spleen or lymph node cells, taken before intestinal transplant. The CDR3 region has the DNA TGTGCCAGCAGCTCGGACTTGAGCTCCTACGAGCAGTACTTC. It codes for CASSSDLSSYEQYF.